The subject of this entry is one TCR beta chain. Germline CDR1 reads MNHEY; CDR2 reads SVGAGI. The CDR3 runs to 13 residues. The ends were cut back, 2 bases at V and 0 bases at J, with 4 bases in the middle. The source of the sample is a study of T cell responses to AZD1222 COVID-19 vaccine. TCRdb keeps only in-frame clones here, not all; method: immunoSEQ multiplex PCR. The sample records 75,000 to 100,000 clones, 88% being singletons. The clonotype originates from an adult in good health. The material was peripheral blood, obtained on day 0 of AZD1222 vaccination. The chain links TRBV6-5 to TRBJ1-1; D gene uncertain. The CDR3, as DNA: TGTGCCAGCAGTTACATCATGAACACTGAAGCTTTCTTT. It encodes CASSYIMNTEAFF.